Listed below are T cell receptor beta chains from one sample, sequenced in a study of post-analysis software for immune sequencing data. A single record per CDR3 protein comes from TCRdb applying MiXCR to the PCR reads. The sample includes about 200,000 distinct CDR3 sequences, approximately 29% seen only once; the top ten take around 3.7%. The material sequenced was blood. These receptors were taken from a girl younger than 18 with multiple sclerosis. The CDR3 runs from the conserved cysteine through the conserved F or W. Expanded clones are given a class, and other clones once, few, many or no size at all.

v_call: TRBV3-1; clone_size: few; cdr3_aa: CASSQGSRIEAFF
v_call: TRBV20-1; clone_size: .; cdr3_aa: CSARHPGGGEAFF
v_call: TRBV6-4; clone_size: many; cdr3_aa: CASSSDYEQYF
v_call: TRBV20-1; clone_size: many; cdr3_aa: CSASPGLGHEQYF
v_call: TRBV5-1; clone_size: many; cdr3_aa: CASGQGSSYEQYF
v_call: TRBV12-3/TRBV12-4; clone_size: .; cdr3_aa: CASSFYRNTEAFF
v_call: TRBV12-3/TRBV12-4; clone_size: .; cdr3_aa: CASSPTSGEADTQYF
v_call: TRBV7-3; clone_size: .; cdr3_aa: CASSVIVGTEAFF
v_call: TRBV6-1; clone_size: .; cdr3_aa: CASSTTLQGLAWGTDTQYF
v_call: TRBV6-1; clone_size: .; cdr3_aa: CASETTSGGEGNEQFF
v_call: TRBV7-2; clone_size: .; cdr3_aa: CASSTAGGGSNEQFF
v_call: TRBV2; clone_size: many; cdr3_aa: CASSPETQYF
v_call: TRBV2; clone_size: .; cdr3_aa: CASSGSSGANVLTF
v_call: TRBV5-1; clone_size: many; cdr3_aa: CASSQGGTGTNEQFF
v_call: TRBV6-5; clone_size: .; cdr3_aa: CACSPTGGYGYTF
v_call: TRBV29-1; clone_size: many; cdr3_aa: CSVRDGDQPQHF
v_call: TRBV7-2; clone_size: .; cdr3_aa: CASSLVQGRGETQYF
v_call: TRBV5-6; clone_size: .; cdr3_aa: CASSTRQLAKNIQYF
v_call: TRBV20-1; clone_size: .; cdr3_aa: CSARDSHGLNTEAFF
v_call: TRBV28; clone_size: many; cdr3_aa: CASSSLIGAGGKETQYF
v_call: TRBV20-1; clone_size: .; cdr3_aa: CSADQGASSYNEQFF
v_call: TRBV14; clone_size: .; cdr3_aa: CASSQGQADTYEQYF